This TCR beta chain was captured by sequencing in a study of CD8 T cells in Susac syndrome. The authors reverse transcribed about 0.5 to 1 ug RNA with random hexamers. TCRdb recomputed calls from the immunoSEQ multiplex PCR reads with MiXCR, one row per CDR3 protein. The sample lists under 200,000 distinct CDR3 sequences, about 91% occurring once. CDR3 size: 13 residues. From germline, CDR1 is SGHAT and CDR2 FQNNGV. The V segment lost 3 bases and the J segment 3 bases; nucleotides outside the gene matches: 2. This clonotype was sampled from a human donor with Susac syndrome. Sequenced sample: CD4+ T cells from PBMCs. This sequence joins TRBV11-2 and TRBJ2-7; 7 positions match TRBD1. CDR3: CASSFGQVYEQYF. CDR3 bases: TGTGCCAGCAGCTTCGGACAGGTCTACGAGCAGTACTTC.